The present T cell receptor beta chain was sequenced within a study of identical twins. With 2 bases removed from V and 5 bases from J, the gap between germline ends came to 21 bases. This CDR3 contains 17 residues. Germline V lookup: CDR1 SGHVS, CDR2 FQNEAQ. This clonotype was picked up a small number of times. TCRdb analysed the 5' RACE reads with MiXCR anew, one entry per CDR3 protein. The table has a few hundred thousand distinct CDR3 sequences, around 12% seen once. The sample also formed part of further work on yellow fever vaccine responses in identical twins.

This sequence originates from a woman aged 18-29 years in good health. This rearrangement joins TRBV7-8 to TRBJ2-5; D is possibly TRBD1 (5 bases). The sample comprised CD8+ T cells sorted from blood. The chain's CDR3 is CASSLPRDNSNRETQYF. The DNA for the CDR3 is TGTGCCAGCAGCTTACCCCGAGACAACTCCAACAGGGAGACCCAGTACTTC.